The entry below gives a single TCR beta chain sequence along with its context. Its matching antigen is unknown. Germline V gives CDR1 SGHRS, CDR2 YFSETQ. Trimming took off 0 bases at V and 7 bases at J, with 2 bases between the two ends. The CDR3 length is 11 residues. Libraries were prepared by immunoSEQ multiplex PCR; TCRdb keeps only in-frame clonotypes and omits some of them. In the table there are about 100,000 clones, 85% to 95% of which are singletons. The data belong to a study of OX40 agonist ivuxolimab in advanced cancers. The study's findings and limits: Low normalized T-cell clonal expansion was also seen in some nonresponders.

V is TRBV5-1 and J is TRBJ2-1; D is uncertain. The sequence came from an adult with an advanced solid tumor such as melanoma, head and neck, liver or kidney cancer. The input for sequencing was CD4+ or CD8+ T cells sorted from blood, taken in a trial of the OX40 agonist ivuxolimab. CDR3 DNA: TGCGCCAGCAGCTTGGAAAATGAGCAGTTCTTC. Its protein product is CASSLENEQFF. Using reference TRBV5-1 and TRBJ2-1 for the parts outside the CDR3, the full variable domain is KAGVTQTPRYLIKTRGQQVTLSCSPISGHRSVSWYQQTPGQGLQFLFEYFSETQRNKGNFPGRFSGRQFSNSRSEMNVSTLELGDSALYLCASSLENEQFFGPGTRLTVL.